The rows below give T cell receptor beta chains drawn from one sample of a study of blood T cells in healthy people across ages. TCRdb itself ran the 5' RACE reads through MiXCR, one entry per CDR3 protein. The data show hundreds of thousands of distinct CDR3 sequences, approximately 60% seen once. Specimen: blood. The receptors were sampled from a man in his forties in good health. CDR3s include the opening cysteine and the closing phenylalanine or tryptophan. The order of the fields is V gene, D gene, clone size, J gene, CDR3 DNA, CDR3 protein. D genes are given only for firm matches. Where a row states a size, it is once, few, many or the class of an expanded clone; other rows omit it.

v_gene: TRBV10-3
d_gene: -
abundance: -
j_gene: TRBJ2-5
CDR3nt: TGTGCCATCAGCCGCGCCGGCATGCAAGAGACCCAGTACTTC
CDR3aa: CAISRAGMQETQYF

v_gene: TRBV6-5
d_gene: -
abundance: -
j_gene: TRBJ1-2
CDR3nt: TGTGCCAGCAGTTTCCATAGCGGGACCAAATATGGCTACACCTTC
CDR3aa: CASSFHSGTKYGYTF

v_gene: TRBV18
d_gene: TRBD1
abundance: few
j_gene: TRBJ2-7
CDR3nt: TGTGCCAGCTCACCGGGACAGGTATACGAGCAGTACTTC
CDR3aa: CASSPGQVYEQYF

v_gene: TRBV13
d_gene: -
abundance: -
j_gene: TRBJ1-1
CDR3nt: TGTGCCAGCAGGCCAGGACAGCTGAACACTGAAGCTTTCTTT
CDR3aa: CASRPGQLNTEAFF

v_gene: TRBV6-1
d_gene: -
abundance: -
j_gene: TRBJ2-4
CDR3nt: TGTGCCAGCAGTGAGTCCCTGAGGCTAGCCAAAAACATTCAGTACTTC
CDR3aa: CASSESLRLAKNIQYF

v_gene: TRBV9
d_gene: -
abundance: -
j_gene: TRBJ1-5
CDR3nt: TGTGCCAGCAGCGCCGCCGCCTCCAGCAATCAGCCCCAGCATTTT
CDR3aa: CASSAAASSNQPQHF

v_gene: TRBV29-1
d_gene: -
abundance: -
j_gene: TRBJ2-3
CDR3nt: TGCAGCGTTGATGGACTTATAGGCACAGATACGCAGTATTTT
CDR3aa: CSVDGLIGTDTQYF

v_gene: TRBV27
d_gene: TRBD2
abundance: -
j_gene: TRBJ2-7
CDR3nt: TGTACCAGCAGCTCCGGGACTACAGCCTACGAGCAGTACTTC
CDR3aa: CTSSSGTTAYEQYF

v_gene: TRBV5-1
d_gene: -
abundance: once
j_gene: TRBJ1-1
CDR3nt: TGCGCCAGCAGCCCGGGACTCTCCAGGCCCACTGAAGCTTTCTTT
CDR3aa: CASSPGLSRPTEAFF

v_gene: TRBV3-1
d_gene: -
abundance: -
j_gene: TRBJ2-7
CDR3nt: TGTGCCAGCAGCCAAGGTTACACCTACTACGAGCAGTACTTC
CDR3aa: CASSQGYTYYEQYF

v_gene: TRBV29-1
d_gene: -
abundance: -
j_gene: TRBJ1-4
CDR3nt: TGCAGCGCCGGGGCGTTAGGAGAAAAACTGTTTTTT
CDR3aa: CSAGALGEKLFF

v_gene: TRBV3-1
d_gene: -
abundance: -
j_gene: TRBJ2-6
CDR3nt: TGTGCCAGCAGCCACAATCAGAAAAGGGCCAACGTCCTGACTTTC
CDR3aa: CASSHNQKRANVLTF

v_gene: TRBV28
d_gene: TRBD2
abundance: few
j_gene: TRBJ2-7
CDR3nt: TGTGCCAGCAGTTTTCCGGGACTAGCGGGAGCCGAGCAGTACTTC
CDR3aa: CASSFPGLAGAEQYF

v_gene: TRBV29-1
d_gene: TRBD2
abundance: -
j_gene: TRBJ2-3
CDR3nt: TGCAGCGCTGGGCCACTCTCGTGGCGGGGGGGCACAGATACGCAGTATTTT
CDR3aa: CSAGPLSWRGGTDTQYF

v_gene: TRBV20-1
d_gene: TRBD1
abundance: -
j_gene: TRBJ1-6
CDR3nt: TGCAGTGCTAGAGCGGACAGGAGCGACTCACCCCTCCACTTT
CDR3aa: CSARADRSDSPLHF

v_gene: TRBV15
d_gene: -
abundance: -
j_gene: TRBJ2-3
CDR3nt: TGTGCCACCAGCGGGGCTTTGGTGCTGTCAGATACGCAGTATTTT
CDR3aa: CATSGALVLSDTQYF

v_gene: TRBV20-1
d_gene: -
abundance: -
j_gene: TRBJ1-2
CDR3nt: TGCAGTGCTAGCCGGAACCGGTACTATGGCTACACCTTC
CDR3aa: CSASRNRYYGYTF

v_gene: TRBV15
d_gene: -
abundance: -
j_gene: TRBJ2-3
CDR3nt: TGTGCCACCAGCAGAGGACTGGTCGATACGCAGTATTTT
CDR3aa: CATSRGLVDTQYF

v_gene: TRBV6-1
d_gene: -
abundance: once
j_gene: TRBJ1-2
CDR3nt: TGTGCCAGCGGCCCAAGTATCGGGGTTCAGAGGTTGGTTAACTATGGCTACACCTTC
CDR3aa: CASGPSIGVQRLVNYGYTF

v_gene: TRBV29-1
d_gene: -
abundance: few
j_gene: TRBJ2-4
CDR3nt: TGCAGCGTCCGCGATATCGGCTCTCTAGCCAAAAACATTCAGTACTTC
CDR3aa: CSVRDIGSLAKNIQYF

v_gene: TRBV10-3
d_gene: TRBD2
abundance: -
j_gene: TRBJ2-1
CDR3nt: TGTGCCATCAGGACGACCGGGACTAGCCACAATGAGCAGTTCTTC
CDR3aa: CAIRTTGTSHNEQFF

v_gene: TRBV4-2
d_gene: -
abundance: -
j_gene: TRBJ2-7
CDR3nt: TGTGCCAGCAGCCAAATCCAAGTGCGGACCTCCTACGAGCAGTACTTC
CDR3aa: CASSQIQVRTSYEQYF

v_gene: TRBV12-3/TRBV12-4
d_gene: -
abundance: -
j_gene: TRBJ1-1
CDR3nt: TGTGCCAGCAGCCGGATGACGACAGGTGAAGCTTTCTTT
CDR3aa: CASSRMTTGEAFF

v_gene: TRBV28
d_gene: TRBD2
abundance: -
j_gene: TRBJ2-7
CDR3nt: TGTGCCAGCAGTTTTCCTCGGGGACTAGCCAGCTACGAGCAGTACTTC
CDR3aa: CASSFPRGLASYEQYF

v_gene: TRBV25-1
d_gene: -
abundance: few
j_gene: TRBJ1-2
CDR3nt: TGTGCCAGCGAACGACCCAACGGGGCCGGTGGCTACACCTTC
CDR3aa: CASERPNGAGGYTF

v_gene: TRBV24-1
d_gene: TRBD1
abundance: once
j_gene: TRBJ2-1
CDR3nt: TGTGCCACCAGTGCAGCCTCGGGACAGAAATACAATGAGCAGTTCTTC
CDR3aa: CATSAASGQKYNEQFF

v_gene: TRBV3-1
d_gene: -
abundance: -
j_gene: TRBJ2-3
CDR3nt: TGTGCCAGCAGCCATGGACATTCCGATACGCAGTATTTT
CDR3aa: CASSHGHSDTQYF

v_gene: TRBV5-1
d_gene: TRBD2
abundance: few
j_gene: TRBJ2-3
CDR3nt: TGCGCCAGCAGCTTGGAGCCTCCAGGCGGGGGGTCCCGAGATACGCAGTATTTT
CDR3aa: CASSLEPPGGGSRDTQYF

v_gene: TRBV10-3
d_gene: TRBD1
abundance: few
j_gene: TRBJ2-5
CDR3nt: TGTGCCACCGAACCCGAGGACAGGGGGGTGAAAGAGACCCAGTACTTC
CDR3aa: CATEPEDRGVKETQYF

v_gene: TRBV7-2
d_gene: -
abundance: -
j_gene: TRBJ2-1
CDR3nt: TGTGCCAGCAGCCCCGGTAGGGGGGCCCCAGGTAATGAGCAGTTCTTC
CDR3aa: CASSPGRGAPGNEQFF

v_gene: TRBV15
d_gene: -
abundance: once
j_gene: TRBJ2-5
CDR3nt: TGTGCCACCAGCGAGCCTGTGAAAGAGACCCAGTACTTC
CDR3aa: CATSEPVKETQYF

v_gene: TRBV5-1
d_gene: -
abundance: -
j_gene: TRBJ2-6
CDR3nt: TGCGCCAGCAGCGAAACCGGGAGCCAAGTCTCTGGGGCCAACGTCCTGACTTTC
CDR3aa: CASSETGSQVSGANVLTF

v_gene: TRBV9
d_gene: -
abundance: -
j_gene: TRBJ1-2
CDR3nt: TGTGCCAGCTTCCAGGAACAGGACTATGGCTACACCTTC
CDR3aa: CASFQEQDYGYTF

v_gene: TRBV20-1
d_gene: -
abundance: -
j_gene: TRBJ2-7
CDR3nt: TGCAGGCCCCTGGGGTACGAGCAGTACTTC
CDR3aa: CRPLGYEQYF

v_gene: TRBV5-5
d_gene: -
abundance: -
j_gene: TRBJ2-3
CDR3nt: TGTGCCAGCAGCCTGCGACAGAATCCAGATGCGCAGTATTTT
CDR3aa: CASSLRQNPDAQYF

v_gene: TRBV20-1
d_gene: -
abundance: -
j_gene: TRBJ1-6
CDR3nt: TGCAGTGCTATCCGACGAAAGGGTTCACCCCTCCACTTT
CDR3aa: CSAIRRKGSPLHF

v_gene: TRBV27
d_gene: -
abundance: -
j_gene: TRBJ1-4
CDR3nt: TGTGCCAGCAGTTTATTCCAAGGGGCAACTAATGAAAAACTGTTTTTT
CDR3aa: CASSLFQGATNEKLFF

v_gene: TRBV12-3/TRBV12-4
d_gene: -
abundance: -
j_gene: TRBJ2-1
CDR3nt: TGTGCCAGCACCCAGAGTGGGGGGGCATCGAATGAGCAGTTCTTC
CDR3aa: CASTQSGGASNEQFF

v_gene: TRBV10-3
d_gene: TRBD1
abundance: few
j_gene: TRBJ2-7
CDR3nt: TGTGCCATCAGCCCGGGACAGGGGACCTACGAGCAGTACTTC
CDR3aa: CAISPGQGTYEQYF

v_gene: TRBV3-1
d_gene: -
abundance: -
j_gene: TRBJ2-7
CDR3nt: TGTGCCAGCAGCCCAGGAGTGGGGGGAGAAGCCTACGAGCAGTACTTC
CDR3aa: CASSPGVGGEAYEQYF

v_gene: TRBV5-1
d_gene: TRBD1
abundance: -
j_gene: TRBJ2-4
CDR3nt: TGCGCCAGCAGCCCAACTCAAGACAGGGGGGACATTCAGTACTTC
CDR3aa: CASSPTQDRGDIQYF

v_gene: TRBV7-2
d_gene: TRBD2
abundance: -
j_gene: TRBJ2-3
CDR3nt: TGTGCCAGCGGCTACGGGGGGGCAGATACGCAGTATTTT
CDR3aa: CASGYGGADTQYF

v_gene: TRBV5-1
d_gene: TRBD2
abundance: -
j_gene: TRBJ2-3
CDR3nt: TGCGCCAGCAGACGTCTCGGGAGGGGAAGCACAGATACGCAGTATTTT
CDR3aa: CASRRLGRGSTDTQYF

v_gene: TRBV2
d_gene: TRBD2
abundance: -
j_gene: TRBJ2-5
CDR3nt: TGTGCCAGCAGTGTCCCAGCGGGGGCAGAGACCCAGTACTTC
CDR3aa: CASSVPAGAETQYF

v_gene: TRBV7-3
d_gene: -
abundance: once
j_gene: TRBJ2-6
CDR3nt: TGTGCCAGCAGCTTAGGGATGGGGGACAACGTCCTGACTTTC
CDR3aa: CASSLGMGDNVLTF

v_gene: TRBV9
d_gene: -
abundance: few
j_gene: TRBJ2-7
CDR3nt: TGTGCCAGCAGTGCGGACACTTACGAGCAGTACTTC
CDR3aa: CASSADTYEQYF

v_gene: TRBV27
d_gene: -
abundance: -
j_gene: TRBJ1-2
CDR3nt: TGTGCCAGCAGCTTAACACAGGGTTTAAGGACCTACACCTTC
CDR3aa: CASSLTQGLRTYTF

v_gene: TRBV10-3
d_gene: TRBD2
abundance: -
j_gene: TRBJ2-7
CDR3nt: TGTGCCATCAGTGAGTCGAGGGGGCTAGCGGGAGACCACGAGCAGTACTTC
CDR3aa: CAISESRGLAGDHEQYF

v_gene: TRBV4-1
d_gene: -
abundance: few
j_gene: TRBJ2-5
CDR3nt: TGCGCCAGCAGCCAAGAGCTCAGGGGACAAGAGACCCAGTACTTC
CDR3aa: CASSQELRGQETQYF